What follows is one T cell receptor beta chain and its context. Its target is not known. Primers used in a second PCR of roughly 6 to 11 cycles were a sample-barcoded 5' primer and a J-beta primer mix. TCRdb called the 5' RACE reads again in MiXCR, with one record for every CDR3 protein. The sample shows some 780,000 distinct CDR3 sequences, more than 55% of them seen only once. The data derive from a study of blood T cells in healthy people across ages. Study-level points and caveats: It was found that TCR beta diversity correlated strongly with the percentage of naive T cells.

The CDR3 totals 14 residues. The V and J ends lost 7 bases and 6 bases, in that order; junction bases with no gene match: 9. Germline V CDR1 and CDR2: SGHAT, FQNNGV. The material sequenced was blood. The genes are TRBV11-2 and TRBJ2-3; 8 nucleotides align to TRBD2. The TCR was taken from a man aged 35-49 years in good health. The CDR3 spells CASTRGGSGDTQYF. The CDR3 nucleotides read TGTGCCAGCACCCGCGGGGGGTCTGGGGATACGCAGTATTTT.